The TCR beta chain described here comes from a study of metastatic and nonmetastatic thyroid tumors. Study summary: Repertoire comparison spanned blood and tumor or nodule tissue of malignant and benign thyroid patients. Study-wide results and limits: As reported, TCR beta diversity in blood and tumor was significantly higher in malignant thyroid tumors than in benign nodules.

Each patient came to thyroid surgery without any prior treatment (of any kind). Points on this clone: The target antigen is unknown.

In the authors' methods: Across clinicopathological groups, CDR3 differences served as the basis for building a distant-metastasis classifier for papillary thyroid cancer. TCRdb reprocessed the PCR reads via MiXCR. It is TCRdb's table, rather than the study itself, that gives the V and J calls and clone size. The sample holds just under 20,000 clones; under 25% are singletons and the top ten take under 11%. The CDR3 has 12 residues. Looked up from germline, CDR1 is SNHLY and CDR2 is FYNNEI. The V and J ends lost 2 bases and 8 bases respectively, with 9 bases between them. The clonotype comes from a male donor with papillary thyroid cancer or a benign thyroid nodule (not recorded which). Some clones in this sample may be carry-over from other donors' samples. Sample: tumor tissue. The rearrangement uses TRBV2 and TRBJ1-1; D gene uncertain. CDR3 DNA: TGTGCCAGCAGTGAATCGGCCAGGGAAGCTTTCTTT. Protein sequence: CASSESAREAFF.